Only one count was recorded for the clone carrying this T cell receptor beta chain. This specimen belongs to a study of control samples from healthy donors and cancer patients. Profiling relied on immunoSEQ multiplex PCR, and the TCRdb table lists in-frame clones only, not all of them. The sample yields 57,000 or so clones, 85% to 90% seen once. Trimming pared 0 bases from V and 7 bases from J, leaving 15 bases between. Per the germline V gene, CDR1 is LNHDA and CDR2 is SQIVND (reference sequence). The CDR3 spans 15 residues. The chain recombines TRBV19 with TRBJ1-1; tentative D call: TRBD1 (5 bases). What was sequenced was PBMCs. The sequence derives from a man aged 55 to 69 with colorectal cancer. The chain's CDR3 is CASSIEGRALGEAFF. CDR3 nucleotide sequence: TGTGCCAGTAGTATAGAGGGCAGGGCCTTAGGTGAAGCTTTCTTT.